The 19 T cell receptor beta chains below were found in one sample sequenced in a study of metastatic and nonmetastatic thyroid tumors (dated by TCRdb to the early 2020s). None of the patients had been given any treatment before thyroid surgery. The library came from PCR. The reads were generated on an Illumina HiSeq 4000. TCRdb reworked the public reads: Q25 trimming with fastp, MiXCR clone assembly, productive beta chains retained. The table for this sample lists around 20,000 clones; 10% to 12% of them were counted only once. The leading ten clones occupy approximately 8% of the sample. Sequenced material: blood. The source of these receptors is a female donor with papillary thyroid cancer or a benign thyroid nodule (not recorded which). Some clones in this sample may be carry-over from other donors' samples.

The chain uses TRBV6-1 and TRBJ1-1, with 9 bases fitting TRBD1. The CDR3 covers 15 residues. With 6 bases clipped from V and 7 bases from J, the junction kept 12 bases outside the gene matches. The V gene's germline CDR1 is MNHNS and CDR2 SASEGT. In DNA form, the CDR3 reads TGTGCCAGCAGCAACCCGGGACAGGGTGGGGGTGAAGCTTTCTTT. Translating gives CASSNPGQGGGEAFF.

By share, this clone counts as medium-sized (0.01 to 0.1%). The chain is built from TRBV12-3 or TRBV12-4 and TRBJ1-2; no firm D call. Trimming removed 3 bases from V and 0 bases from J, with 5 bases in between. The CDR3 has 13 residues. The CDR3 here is CASSFGPNYGYTF. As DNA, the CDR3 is TGTGCCAGCAGTTTTGGGCCTAACTATGGCTACACCTTC.

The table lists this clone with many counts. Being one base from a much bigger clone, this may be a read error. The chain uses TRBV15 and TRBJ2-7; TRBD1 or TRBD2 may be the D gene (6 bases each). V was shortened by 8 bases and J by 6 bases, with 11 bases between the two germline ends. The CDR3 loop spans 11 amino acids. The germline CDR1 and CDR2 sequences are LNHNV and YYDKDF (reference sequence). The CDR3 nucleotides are TGTGCCACCCCAGAGGGGGGCGAGCAGTACTTC. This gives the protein CATPEGGEQYF.

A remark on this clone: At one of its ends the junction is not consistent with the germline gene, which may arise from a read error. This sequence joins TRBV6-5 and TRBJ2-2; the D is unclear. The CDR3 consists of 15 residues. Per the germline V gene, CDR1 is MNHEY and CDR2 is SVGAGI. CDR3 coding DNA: TGTGCCAGCAGCTACAACCTGGAGAACACCTGGGAGCTGTTTTTT. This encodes CASSYNLENTWELFF.

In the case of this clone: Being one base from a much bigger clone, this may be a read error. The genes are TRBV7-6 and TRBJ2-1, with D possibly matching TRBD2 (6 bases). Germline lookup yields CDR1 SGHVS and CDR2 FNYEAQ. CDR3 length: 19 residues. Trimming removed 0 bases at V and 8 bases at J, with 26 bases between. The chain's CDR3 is CASSLALLVIGGRLDEQFF. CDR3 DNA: TGTGCCAGCAGCTTAGCTCTATTAGTTATCGGGGGTCGTCTTGATGAGCAGTTCTTC.

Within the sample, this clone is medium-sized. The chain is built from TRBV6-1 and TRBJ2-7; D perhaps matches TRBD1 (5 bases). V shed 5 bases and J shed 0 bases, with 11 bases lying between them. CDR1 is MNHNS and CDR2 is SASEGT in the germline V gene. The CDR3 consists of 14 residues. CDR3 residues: CASSSYRSSYEQYF. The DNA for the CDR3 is TGTGCCAGCAGTTCCTACAGGAGCTCCTACGAGCAGTACTTC.

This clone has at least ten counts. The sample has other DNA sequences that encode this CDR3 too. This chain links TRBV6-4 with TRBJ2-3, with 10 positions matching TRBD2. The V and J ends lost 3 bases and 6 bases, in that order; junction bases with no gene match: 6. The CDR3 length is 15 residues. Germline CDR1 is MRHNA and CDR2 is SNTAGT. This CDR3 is CASSEVAGGADTQYF. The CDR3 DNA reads TGTGCCAGCAGTGAAGTAGCGGGGGGAGCGGATACGCAGTATTTT.

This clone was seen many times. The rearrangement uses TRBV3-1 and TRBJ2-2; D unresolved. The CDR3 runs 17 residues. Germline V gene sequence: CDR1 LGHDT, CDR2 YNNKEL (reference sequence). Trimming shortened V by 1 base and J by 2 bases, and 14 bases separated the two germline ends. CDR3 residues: CASSQARTAFNTGELFF. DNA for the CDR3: TGTGCCAGCAGCCAAGCCAGGACGGCCTTTAACACCGGGGAGCTGTTTTTT.

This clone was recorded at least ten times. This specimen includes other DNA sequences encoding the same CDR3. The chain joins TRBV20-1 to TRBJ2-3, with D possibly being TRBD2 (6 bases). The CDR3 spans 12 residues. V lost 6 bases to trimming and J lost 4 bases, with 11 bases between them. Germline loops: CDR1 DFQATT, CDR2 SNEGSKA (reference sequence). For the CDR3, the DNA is TGCAGTGCCGGGGGTAGTGCAGATACGCAGTATTTT. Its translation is CSAGGSADTQYF.

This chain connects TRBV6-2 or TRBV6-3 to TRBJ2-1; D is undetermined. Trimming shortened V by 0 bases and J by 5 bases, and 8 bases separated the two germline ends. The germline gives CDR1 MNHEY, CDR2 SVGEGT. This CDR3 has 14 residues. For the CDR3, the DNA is TGTGCCAGCAGTTACTCAGGTACTAACAATGAGCAGTTCTTC. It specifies CASSYSGTNNEQFF.

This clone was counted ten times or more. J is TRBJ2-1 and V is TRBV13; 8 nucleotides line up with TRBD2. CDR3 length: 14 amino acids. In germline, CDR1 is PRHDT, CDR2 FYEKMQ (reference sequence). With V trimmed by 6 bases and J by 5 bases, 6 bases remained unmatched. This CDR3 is CASRNGRADNEQFF. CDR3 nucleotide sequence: TGTGCCAGCAGAAACGGGAGGGCGGACAATGAGCAGTTCTTC.

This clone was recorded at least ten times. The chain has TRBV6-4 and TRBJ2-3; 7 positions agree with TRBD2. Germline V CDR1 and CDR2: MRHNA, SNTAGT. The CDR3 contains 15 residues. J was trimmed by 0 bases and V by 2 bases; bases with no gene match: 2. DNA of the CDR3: TGTGCCAGCAGTGACGAAGCGGGAAGCACAGATACGCAGTATTTT. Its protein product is CASSDEAGSTDTQYF.

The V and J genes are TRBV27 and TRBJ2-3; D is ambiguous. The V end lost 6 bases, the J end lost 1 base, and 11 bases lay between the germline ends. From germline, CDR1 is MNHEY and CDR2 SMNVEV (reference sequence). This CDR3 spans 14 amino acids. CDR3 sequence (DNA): TGTGCCAGCAGGAAAGTTGGGGGCACAGATACGCAGTATTTT. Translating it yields CASRKVGGTDTQYF.

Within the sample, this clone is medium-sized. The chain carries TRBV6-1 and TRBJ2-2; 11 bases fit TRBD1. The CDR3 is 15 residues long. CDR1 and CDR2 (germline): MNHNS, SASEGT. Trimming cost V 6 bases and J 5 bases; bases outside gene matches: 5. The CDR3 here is CASRSGTGGTGELFF. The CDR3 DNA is TGTGCCAGCAGGTCCGGGACAGGGGGAACCGGGGAGCTGTTTTTT.

CDR3 protein: CASSTRGVSYEQYF. DNA of the CDR3: TGTGCCAGCAGTACCCGCGGGGTATCCTACGAGCAGTACTTC. V usage is TRBV12-3 or TRBV12-4 and J usage is TRBJ2-7; TRBD2 might be the D (6 bases). Trimming left V 5 bases short and J 1 base short, with 12 bases between. The CDR3 is 14 residues long.

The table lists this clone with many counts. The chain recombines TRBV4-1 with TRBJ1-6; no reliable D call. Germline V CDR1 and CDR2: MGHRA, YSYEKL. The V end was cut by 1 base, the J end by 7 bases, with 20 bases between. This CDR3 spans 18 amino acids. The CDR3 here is CASSQADLGLRGNSPLHF. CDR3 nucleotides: TGCGCCAGCAGCCAAGCCGATCTAGGACTTCGAGGAAATTCACCCCTCCACTTT.

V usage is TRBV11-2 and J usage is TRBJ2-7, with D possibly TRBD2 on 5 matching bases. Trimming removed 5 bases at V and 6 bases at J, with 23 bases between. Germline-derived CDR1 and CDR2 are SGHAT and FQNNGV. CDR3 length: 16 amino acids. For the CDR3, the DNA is TGTGCCAGCAGCCTGGCTAGCATTCGGGTCGCGGTCGAGCAGTACTTC. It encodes CASSLASIRVAVEQYF.

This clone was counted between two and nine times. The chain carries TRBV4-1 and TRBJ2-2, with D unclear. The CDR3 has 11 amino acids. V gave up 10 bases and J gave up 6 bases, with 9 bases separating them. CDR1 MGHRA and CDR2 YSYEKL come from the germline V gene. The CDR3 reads CATAEAGELFF. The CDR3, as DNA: TGCGCCACCGCCGAAGCCGGGGAGCTGTTTTTT.

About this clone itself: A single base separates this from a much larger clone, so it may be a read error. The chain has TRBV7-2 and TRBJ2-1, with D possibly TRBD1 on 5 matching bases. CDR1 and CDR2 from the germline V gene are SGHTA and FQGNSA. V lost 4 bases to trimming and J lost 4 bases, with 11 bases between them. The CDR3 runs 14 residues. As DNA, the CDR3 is TGTGCCAGCAGCTCGACAAGGACATACAATGAGCAGTTCTTC. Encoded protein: CASSSTRTYNEQFF.